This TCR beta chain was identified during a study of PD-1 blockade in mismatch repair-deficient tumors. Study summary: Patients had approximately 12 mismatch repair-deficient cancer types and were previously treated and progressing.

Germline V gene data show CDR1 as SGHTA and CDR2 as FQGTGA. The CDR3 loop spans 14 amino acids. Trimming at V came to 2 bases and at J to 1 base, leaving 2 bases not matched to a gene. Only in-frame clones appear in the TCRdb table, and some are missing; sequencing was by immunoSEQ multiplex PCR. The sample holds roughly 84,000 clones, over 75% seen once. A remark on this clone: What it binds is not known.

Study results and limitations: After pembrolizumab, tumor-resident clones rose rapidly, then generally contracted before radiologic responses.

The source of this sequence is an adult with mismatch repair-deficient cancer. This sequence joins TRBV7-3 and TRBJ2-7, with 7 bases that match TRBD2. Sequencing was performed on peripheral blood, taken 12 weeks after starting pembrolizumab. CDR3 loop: CASSLQGGSYEQYF. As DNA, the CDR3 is TGTGCCAGCAGCTTACAGGGAGGGTCCTACGAGCAGTACTTC.